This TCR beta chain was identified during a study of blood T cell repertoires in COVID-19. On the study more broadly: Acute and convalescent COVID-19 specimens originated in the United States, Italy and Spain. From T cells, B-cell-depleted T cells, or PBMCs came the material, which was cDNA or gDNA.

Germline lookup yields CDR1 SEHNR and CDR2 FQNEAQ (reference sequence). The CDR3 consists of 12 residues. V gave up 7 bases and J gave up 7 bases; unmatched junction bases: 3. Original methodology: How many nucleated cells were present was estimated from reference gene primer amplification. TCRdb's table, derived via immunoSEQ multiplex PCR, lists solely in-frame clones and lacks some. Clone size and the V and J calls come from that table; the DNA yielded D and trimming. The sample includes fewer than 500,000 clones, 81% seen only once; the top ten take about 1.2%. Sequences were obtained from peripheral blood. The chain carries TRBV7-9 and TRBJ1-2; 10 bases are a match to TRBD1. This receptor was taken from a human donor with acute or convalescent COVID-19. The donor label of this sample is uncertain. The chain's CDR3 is CASTRDRGGYTF. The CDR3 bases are TGTGCCAGCACGCGGGACAGGGGTGGCTACACCTTC.